The clone carrying this T cell receptor beta chain has ten or more counts. The target antigen is unknown. This record belongs to a study of molecular identifiers for immune sequencing clone quantification. Preparation methods for the bulk TCR libraries were those previously described, with listed TCR primers. TCRdb re-called the PCR reads through MiXCR, storing one row per CDR3 protein. This sample has approximately 670,000 distinct CDR3 sequences, with just under 20% found just once. The study's findings and limits: Highly expanded clone sizes could be underestimated through barcode sharing by identical TCR molecules. Detecting spiked Jurkat TCR RNA from one cell among about a million naive cells was reportedly possible.

The origin of this receptor is a human donor in good health. Some libraries in this study had Jurkat cell RNA spiked in. The material sequenced was naive CD8+ T cells from blood, with Jurkat cell RNA spiked in. Subset reported: FACS-sorted CD8+CD4-CCR7+CD45RA+ naive T cells.

The CDR3 region is CASETGEVNYEQYF. CDR3 nucleotide sequence: TGTGCCAGCGAGACAGGGGAGGTTAACTACGAGCAGTACTTC. The gene calls are TRBV10-3 and TRBJ2-7, with 8 bases that match TRBD1. Trimming removed 10 bases from V and 3 bases from J; junction bases left unmatched: 11. The CDR3 is made up of 14 amino acids. The germline V gene has CDR1 ENHRY and CDR2 SYGVKD.